This T cell receptor beta chain emerged from a study of cytomegalovirus exposure and HLA in healthy donors. This clone was recorded only once. Its target is unknown. The germline CDR1 and CDR2 sequences are SEHNR and FQNEAQ (reference sequence). The CDR3 runs 16 residues. V gave up 8 bases and J gave up 7 bases; unmatched junction bases: 13. Study-wide results and limits: DRB1 had the most TCR associations and HLA-C the fewest, a later analysis found, with rates varying by HLA locus. Earlier findings revealed that most TCR beta V segments proved productive either about 90% or about 30% of the time. There were reportedly fewer N-insertions in an Asian-associated ancestry cluster than the approximately 630-donor mean, in a later analysis. It was assumed in the presence/absence analyses that sequencing depth was roughly uniform across donors.

Use of 60 Vbeta and 13 Jbeta primers characterized the PCR. Measured with immunoSEQ multiplex PCR; TCRdb has only the in-frame clones, and not every one. Of roughly 120,000 clones in the sample, around 76% were seen once. The gene calls are TRBV7-9 and TRBJ2-2, with TRBD1 matching 10 bases. This receptor was taken from a man aged 45-65 years in good health and CMV-seropositive. Sequencing was performed on PBMCs. The CDR3 loop reads CASLSEVTGGYGELFF. CDR3 coding DNA: TGTGCCAGCCTCTCGGAGGTGACAGGGGGCTACGGGGAGCTGTTTTTT.